This TCR beta chain emerged from a study of cytomegalovirus exposure and HLA in healthy donors. Overall study context: Caucasian-associated ancestry cluster membership applied to approximately 81% of some 400 genotyped donors.

CDR1 and CDR2 (germline): SEHNR, FQNEAQ (reference sequence). The CDR3 extends over 14 amino acids. V lost 2 bases and J lost 7; bases outside the gene matches: 5. The PCR made use of 60 Vbeta and 13 Jbeta primers. The assay was immunoSEQ multiplex PCR, and TCRdb's table has in-frame clones only and misses some. The sample records roughly 190,000 clones, around 80% being singletons. The rearrangement links TRBV7-9 to TRBJ1-5, with 7 bases lining up with TRBD1. Sequences were obtained from PBMCs. This receptor was taken from a middle-aged man in good health and CMV-seropositive. CDR3 sequence: CASSLTGALQPQHF. CDR3 DNA sequence: TGTGCCAGCAGCTTAACAGGGGCGTTACAGCCCCAGCATTTT.